The 15 T cell receptor beta chains below all came from one sample that was sequenced in a study of blood T cell repertoires in COVID-19. Sequenced by immunoSEQ multiplex PCR; TCRdb stores in-frame clones only, minus some. The sample lists approximately 75,000 clones, 84% occurring once. Sequencing input: peripheral blood. Source of these receptors: a woman aged 50 to 65 with acute or convalescent COVID-19.

The chain links TRBV20-1 to TRBJ1-5, with 8 bases matching TRBD1. This CDR3 has 15 residues. J lost 7 bases, V lost 3 bases, and 11 bases had no gene match. Germline V gene sequence: CDR1 DFQATT, CDR2 SNEGSKA (reference sequence). The CDR3 coding sequence is TGCAGTGCTAGTCCAGGCAGGGGGCTTGGGCAGCCCCAGCATTTT. Translation: CSASPGRGLGQPQHF.

V gene TRBV9 combines with J gene TRBJ1-3; 7 bases are shared with TRBD1. Germline loops: CDR1 SGDLS, CDR2 YYNGEE. V lost 0 bases to trimming and J lost 3 bases; unmatched junction nucleotides: 6. The length of the CDR3 is 16 residues. This CDR3 reads CASSVGGTEFGNTIYF. The CDR3 DNA reads as TGTGCCAGCAGCGTAGGAGGGACAGAGTTTGGAAACACCATATATTTT. The full variable domain, in which reference TRBV9 and TRBJ1-3 provide the parts outside the CDR3, is DSGVTQTPKHLITATGQRVTLRCSPRSGDLSVYWYQQSLDQGLQFLIQYYNGEERAKGNILERFSAQQFPDLHSELNLSSLELGDSALYFCASSVGGTEFGNTIYFGEGSWLTVV.

This chain uses TRBV5-1 with TRBJ2-2; tentative D call: TRBD1 (6 bases). The germline CDR1 and CDR2 sequences are SGHRS and YFSETQ. The CDR3 consists of 15 residues. Trimming pared 4 bases from V and 8 bases from J, leaving 18 bases between. The DNA of the CDR3 is TGCGCCAGCAGCAATCTACAGGGAAATAGTGGGGAGCTGTTTTTT. Residues: CASSNLQGNSGELFF.

V and J are TRBV7-2 and TRBJ1-1; 8 bases align to TRBD1. V shed 4 bases and J 5 bases; nucleotides not matched to a gene: 9. The CDR3 has 15 residues. Per germline, CDR1 SGHTA and CDR2 FQGNSA. The CDR3 loop is CASSSDRGGGTEAFF. The CDR3, as DNA: TGTGCCAGCAGCTCAGACAGGGGCGGGGGAACTGAAGCTTTCTTT.

V is TRBV3-1 (or the pseudogene TRBV3-2) and J is TRBJ2-7, with 9 bases lining up with TRBD2. V was pared by 3 bases and J by 3 bases, with 6 bases of the junction left unmatched. The CDR3 runs to 15 residues. Germline-derived CDR1 and CDR2 are LGHDT and YNNKEL (reference sequence). CDR3 nucleotide sequence: TGTGCCAGCAGCCAGAAGACTAGCGGCATCTACGAGCAGTACTTC. Encoded protein: CASSQKTSGIYEQYF.

The chain recombines TRBV11-2 with TRBJ2-3; 10 positions match TRBD2. Trimming cost V 3 bases and J 4 bases; bases outside gene matches: 10. Germline-derived CDR1 and CDR2 are SGHAT and FQNNGV. CDR3 length: 17 amino acids. CDR3 residues: CASSFPSSGREADTQYF. CDR3 nucleotide sequence: TGTGCCAGCAGCTTCCCATCCAGCGGGAGGGAGGCAGATACGCAGTATTTT.

The chain couples TRBV7-6 to TRBJ2-6, with D perhaps TRBD1 (5 bases). V was pared by 0 bases and J by 4 bases, with 13 bases between. CDR3 length: 17 amino acids. Germline V CDR1 and CDR2: SGHVS, FNYEAQ. The CDR3 DNA reads as TGTGCCAGCAGCTTAGCGAGTGGACAATCCGGGGCCAACGTCCTGACTTTC. This sequence encodes CASSLASGQSGANVLTF.

The J gene is TRBJ1-1, the V gene TRBV5-6, with 8 nucleotides matching TRBD1. Germline CDR1 SGHDT, CDR2 YYEEEE. Trimming took 4 bases from V and 3 from J; bases not matched to a gene: 2. The CDR3 consists of 13 residues. CDR3 protein: CASSHRGYTEAFF. The DNA for the CDR3 is TGTGCCAGCAGCCACAGGGGGTACACTGAAGCTTTCTTT.

V usage is TRBV6-5 and J usage is TRBJ2-1, with 7 bases that match TRBD1. The length of the CDR3 is 15 residues. Germline V CDR1 and CDR2: MNHEY, SVGAGI. With V trimmed by 6 bases and J by 7 bases, 12 bases remained unmatched. The CDR3 protein is CASRHTGDPRNEQFF. CDR3 bases: TGTGCCAGCAGACATACAGGGGATCCCAGGAATGAGCAGTTCTTC.

J is TRBJ2-7 and V is TRBV4-2; 9 bases map to TRBD1. Germline CDR1 reads LGHNA; CDR2 reads YNFKEQ. The CDR3 covers 15 residues. Losses at the gene ends were 1 base for V and 1 base for J; bases not matched to a gene: 2. As DNA, the CDR3 is TGTGCCAGCAGCCAAGCCGGGACAGGGTCCTACGAGCAGTACTTC. Protein: CASSQAGTGSYEQYF.

The chain couples TRBV15 to TRBJ2-7, with D unresolved. The CDR3 covers 14 residues. Trimming cost V 0 bases and J 0 bases, with 6 bases left between them. Per germline, CDR1 LNHNV and CDR2 YYDKDF (reference sequence). CDR3 in amino acids: CATSRDRVSYEQYF. For the CDR3, the DNA is TGTGCCACCAGCAGAGATCGGGTCTCCTACGAGCAGTACTTC.

A single count supports this clone. The chain uses TRBV24-1 and TRBJ2-3, with D possibly matching TRBD1 (5 bases). Deletions cut 3 bases from V and 4 bases from J, with 16 bases between. The CDR3 sequence is 16 residues long. In germline, CDR1 is KGHDR, CDR2 SFDVKD. CDR3 region: CATSDNAQGGADTQYF. The DNA for the CDR3 is TGTGCCACCAGTGATAACGCTCAGGGTGGGGCAGATACGCAGTATTTT.

This rearrangement joins TRBV6-1 to TRBJ1-5; D unclear. V lost 4 bases, J lost 5 bases, and 6 bases lay in between. Germline V lookup: CDR1 MNHNS, CDR2 SASEGT. This CDR3 region has 12 residues. CDR3: CASSGGYQPQHF. The CDR3, as DNA: TGTGCCAGCAGTGGAGGTTATCAGCCCCAGCATTTT.

This chain connects TRBV5-6 to TRBJ1-1; the match to TRBD1 covers 7 bases. CDR3 length: 15 amino acids. Germline lookup yields CDR1 SGHDT and CDR2 YYEEEE. V dropped 7 bases and J dropped 1; count of bases not matched to a gene: 10. The CDR3 protein is CASLQGRLSNTEAFF. CDR3 coding DNA: TGTGCCAGCCTACAGGGGCGATTATCGAACACTGAAGCTTTCTTT.

The chain couples TRBV21-1 to TRBJ2-6; the table's D call of TRBD1 was not tested on the DNA. TRBV21-1 is a recognized pseudogene. CDR3 size: 17 residues. The CDR3 spells CASSKGMASCGANVLTF. CDR3 nucleotide sequence: TGTGCCAGCAGCAAAGGAATGGCCTCCTGTGGGGCCAACGTCCTGACTTTC.